This T cell receptor (beta chain) was captured in a study of T cells in narcolepsy (dated by TCRdb to 2016 to 2019). Background on the whole study: The study enrolled patients with narcolepsy type 1 or type 2 (NT1, NT2) together with healthy control donors. The study sought autoreactive T cells targeting hypocretin neuron self-antigens (hypocretin, TRIB2) in narcolepsy patients, using TCR Vbeta sequencing to track clonotypes in blood and CSF. On the study overall, not on this receptor specifically: Numbers of sequenced blood memory CD4+ clonotypes were comparable, with averages of around 39,000 in patients and roughly 34,000 in controls. HCRT-specific and TRIB2-specific autoreactive clonotypes were highlighted in plots that compared CD4+ T cell clonotypes in CSF versus blood from the same patient. Autoreactive clonotypes were reported to be detected serially in the blood of the same patients and of different patients, but not in the blood of healthy controls. Certain blood memory CD4+ repertoires from patients and controls had no sequences that matched autoreactive T cell clones.

Library method: the immunoSEQ multiplex PCR assay. TCRdb stores this immuneACCESS table with in-frame sequences only. Part of the clones is absent; in the studies checked, under half of the shortfall reflects unresolved V genes, and no reason is known for the rest. The sample records approximately 40,000 clones, about 91% of which are singletons. The ten largest clones take up 1% to 1.5% of the sample. Comments on this clone: Its target antigen remains unknown. There are no base qualities to consult, and no much larger clone falls within one base.

For TCR Vbeta sequencing, memory CD4+ T cells were sorted ex vivo from the peripheral blood of both healthy controls and narcolepsy patients. According to the germline V gene, CDR1 reads SNHLY and CDR2 reads FYNNEI. V is clipped by 10 bases and J by 2 bases, and the sequence between their germline boundaries is 22 bases long. From the cysteine through the phenylalanine, the CDR3 covers 16 amino acids. Just the 48-base CDR3 DNA is kept, in frame starting at base 1. The receptor chain draws on TRBV2 and TRBJ2-3, with the D gene not confidently named. The clonotype originates from a human donor with narcolepsy. Material for sequencing was CD45RA- memory CD4+ T cells from PBMCs. In light of the paper, this sample's cell subset or site label describes: memory T cells sorted ex vivo from peripheral blood. The CDR3 has the sequence CATKSPAGQNTDTQYF. At the DNA level, the sequence is TGTGCCACCAAAAGCCCCGCCGGGCAAAACACAGATACGCAGTATTTT.